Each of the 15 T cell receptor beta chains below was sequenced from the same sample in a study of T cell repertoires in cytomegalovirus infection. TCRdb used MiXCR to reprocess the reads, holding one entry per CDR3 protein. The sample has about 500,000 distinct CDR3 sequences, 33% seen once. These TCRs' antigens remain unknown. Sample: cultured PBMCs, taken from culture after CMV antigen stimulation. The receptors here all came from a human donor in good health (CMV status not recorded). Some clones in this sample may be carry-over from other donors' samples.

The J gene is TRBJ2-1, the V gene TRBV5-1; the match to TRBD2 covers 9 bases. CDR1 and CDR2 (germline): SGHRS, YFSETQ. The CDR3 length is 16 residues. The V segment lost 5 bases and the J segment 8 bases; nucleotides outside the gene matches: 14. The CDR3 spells CASRKSGTSIFDEQFF. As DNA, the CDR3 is TGCGCCAGCAGAAAATCCGGGACTAGCATATTCGATGAGCAGTTCTTC. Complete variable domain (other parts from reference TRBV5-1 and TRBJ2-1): KAGVTQTPRYLIKTRGQQVTLSCSPISGHRSVSWYQQTPGQGLQFLFEYFSETQRNKGNFPGRFSGRQFSNSRSEMNVSTLELGDSALYLCASRKSGTSIFDEQFFGPGTRLTVL.

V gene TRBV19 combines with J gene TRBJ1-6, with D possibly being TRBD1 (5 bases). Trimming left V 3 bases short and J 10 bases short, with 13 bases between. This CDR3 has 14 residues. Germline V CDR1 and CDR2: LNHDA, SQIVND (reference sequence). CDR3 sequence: CASSMTGEESPLHF. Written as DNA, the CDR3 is TGTGCCAGTAGTATGACGGGGGAGGAATCACCCCTCCACTTT.

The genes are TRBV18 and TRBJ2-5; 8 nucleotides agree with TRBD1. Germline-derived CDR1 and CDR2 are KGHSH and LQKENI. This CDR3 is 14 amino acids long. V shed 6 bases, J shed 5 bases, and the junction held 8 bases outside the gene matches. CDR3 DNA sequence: TGTGCCAGCTCGCTAGGGACAGGCTGGGAGACCCAGTACTTC. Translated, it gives CASSLGTGWETQYF.

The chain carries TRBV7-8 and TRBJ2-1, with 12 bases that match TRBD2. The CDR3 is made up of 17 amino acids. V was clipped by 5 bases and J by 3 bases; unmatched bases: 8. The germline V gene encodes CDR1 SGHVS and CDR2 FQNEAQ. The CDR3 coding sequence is TGTGCCAGCAGCCTGATGACTAGCGGGAGTGGCTACAATGAGCAGTTCTTC. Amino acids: CASSLMTSGSGYNEQFF.

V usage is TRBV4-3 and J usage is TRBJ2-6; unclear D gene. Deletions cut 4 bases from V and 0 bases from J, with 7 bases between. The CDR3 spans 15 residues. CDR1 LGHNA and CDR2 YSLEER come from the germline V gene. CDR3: CASSRDTSGANVLTF. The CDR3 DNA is TGCGCCAGCAGCCGCGACACCTCTGGGGCCAACGTCCTGACTTTC.

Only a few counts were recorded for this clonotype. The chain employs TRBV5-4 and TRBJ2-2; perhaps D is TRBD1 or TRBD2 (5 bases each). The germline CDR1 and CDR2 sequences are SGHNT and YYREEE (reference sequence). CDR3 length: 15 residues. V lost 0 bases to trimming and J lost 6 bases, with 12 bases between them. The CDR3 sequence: CASSLAGMGAGELFF. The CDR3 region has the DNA TGTGCCAGCAGCTTGGCCGGGATGGGGGCCGGGGAGCTGTTTTTT.

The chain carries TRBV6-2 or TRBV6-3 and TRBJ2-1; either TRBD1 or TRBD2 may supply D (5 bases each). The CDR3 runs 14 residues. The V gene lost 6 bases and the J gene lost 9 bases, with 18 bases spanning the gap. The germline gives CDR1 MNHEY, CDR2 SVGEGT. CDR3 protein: CASRPLGPQTEQFF. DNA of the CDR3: TGTGCCAGCAGGCCCCTGGGACCCCAGACTGAGCAGTTCTTC.

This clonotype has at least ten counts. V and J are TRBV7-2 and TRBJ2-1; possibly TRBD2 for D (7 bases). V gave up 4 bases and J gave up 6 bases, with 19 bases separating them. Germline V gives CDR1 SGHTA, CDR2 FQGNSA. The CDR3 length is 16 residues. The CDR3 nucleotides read TGTGCCAGCAGCTCCGGAGGGGGGGATGGGAGCAATGAGCAGTTCTTC. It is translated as CASSSGGGDGSNEQFF.

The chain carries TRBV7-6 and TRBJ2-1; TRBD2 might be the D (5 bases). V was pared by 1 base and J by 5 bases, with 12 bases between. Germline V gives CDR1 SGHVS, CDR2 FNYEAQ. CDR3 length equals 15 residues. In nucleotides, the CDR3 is TGTGCCAGCAGCTTAGGTGGGAGTATACACAATGAGCAGTTCTTC. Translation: CASSLGGSIHNEQFF.

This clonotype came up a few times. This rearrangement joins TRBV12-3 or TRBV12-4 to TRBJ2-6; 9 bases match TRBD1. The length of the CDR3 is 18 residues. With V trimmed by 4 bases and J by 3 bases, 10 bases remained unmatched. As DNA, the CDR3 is TGTGCCAGCAGTTCCGATTTAGGGACAGGGTTTGGGGCCAACGTCCTGACTTTC. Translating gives CASSSDLGTGFGANVLTF.

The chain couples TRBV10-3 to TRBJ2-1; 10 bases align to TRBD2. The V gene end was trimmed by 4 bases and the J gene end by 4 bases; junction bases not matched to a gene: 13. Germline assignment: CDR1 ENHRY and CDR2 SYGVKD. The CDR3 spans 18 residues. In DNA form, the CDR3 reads TGTGCCATCAGTGCCCTAGCGGGAGAAAATGTGGCATACAATGAGCAGTTCTTC. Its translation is CAISALAGENVAYNEQFF.

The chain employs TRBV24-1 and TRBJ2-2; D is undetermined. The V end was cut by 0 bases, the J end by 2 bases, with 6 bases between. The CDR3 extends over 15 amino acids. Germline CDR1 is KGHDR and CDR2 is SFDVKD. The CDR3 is CATSDLMLNTGELFF. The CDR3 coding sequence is TGTGCCACCAGTGATTTGATGCTTAACACCGGGGAGCTGTTTTTT.

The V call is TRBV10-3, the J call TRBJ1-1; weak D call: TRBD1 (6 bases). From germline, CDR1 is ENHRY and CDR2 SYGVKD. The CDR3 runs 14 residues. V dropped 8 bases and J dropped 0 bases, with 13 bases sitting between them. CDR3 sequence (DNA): TGTGCCATCCGAGACAGGCAAATGAACACTGAAGCTTTCTTT. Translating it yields CAIRDRQMNTEAFF.

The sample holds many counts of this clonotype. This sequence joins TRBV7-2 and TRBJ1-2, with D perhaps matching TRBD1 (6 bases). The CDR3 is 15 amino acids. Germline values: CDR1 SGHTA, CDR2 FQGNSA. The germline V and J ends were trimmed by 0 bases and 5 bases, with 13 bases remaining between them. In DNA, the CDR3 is TGTGCCAGCAGCTTAGCGAGCGGACAGTTTTATGGCTACACCTTC. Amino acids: CASSLASGQFYGYTF.

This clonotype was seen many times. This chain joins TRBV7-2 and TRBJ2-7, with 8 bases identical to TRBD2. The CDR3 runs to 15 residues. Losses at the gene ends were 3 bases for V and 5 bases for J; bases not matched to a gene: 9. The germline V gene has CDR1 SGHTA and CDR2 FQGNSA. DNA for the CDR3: TGTGCCAGCAGCTTCGCTGGGACTAGTCTCAACGAGCAGTACTTC. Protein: CASSFAGTSLNEQYF.